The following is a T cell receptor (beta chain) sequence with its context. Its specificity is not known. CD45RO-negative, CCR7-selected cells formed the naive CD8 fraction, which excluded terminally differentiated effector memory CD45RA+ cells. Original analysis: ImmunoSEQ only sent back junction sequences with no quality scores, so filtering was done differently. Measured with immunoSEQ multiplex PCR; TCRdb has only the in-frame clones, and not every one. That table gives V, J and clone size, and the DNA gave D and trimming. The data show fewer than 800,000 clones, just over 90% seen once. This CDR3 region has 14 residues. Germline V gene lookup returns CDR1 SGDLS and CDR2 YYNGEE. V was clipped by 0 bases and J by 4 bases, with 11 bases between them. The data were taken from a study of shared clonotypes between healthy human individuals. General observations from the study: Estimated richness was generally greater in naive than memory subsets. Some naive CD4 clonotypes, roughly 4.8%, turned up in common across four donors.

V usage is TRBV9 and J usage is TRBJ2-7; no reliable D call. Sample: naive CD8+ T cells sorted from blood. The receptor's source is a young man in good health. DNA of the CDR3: TGTGCCAGCAGCGTAGGGGCCCCCCAGTACGAGCAGTACTTC. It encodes CASSVGAPQYEQYF.